This T cell receptor (beta chain) is from a study of liver allograft versus peripheral blood T cells. Study information: Peripheral blood of the recipients supplied T cell receptor repertoires that were compared with those in transplanted livers. Overall study results and limits: Intra-allograft T cell receptor repertoires in the liver reportedly differed from peripheral blood repertoires.

After removal of 4 bases from V and 0 bases from J, the junction contained 2 bases not matched to a gene. Germline V gives CDR1 MDHEN, CDR2 SYDVKM. The CDR3 length is 15 residues. TCRdb independently ran MiXCR on the reads; one entry per CDR3 protein. The profile shows roughly 8,000 distinct CDR3 sequences, less than 20% of them singletons. By its share, this clonotype is medium-sized. Its antigen is unknown. The source of this sequence is a human patient who had a liver transplant. Some T cells may be graft donor cells. J is TRBJ2-2 and V is TRBV28; 7 positions agree with TRBD1. The CDR3 is CASSSGTANTGELFF. The DNA for the CDR3 is TGTGCCAGCAGTTCTGGGACAGCGAACACCGGGGAGCTGTTTTTT.